The 13 T cell receptor beta chains reported below all come from one sample, sequenced in a study of T-cell memory formation after mild COVID-19. TCRdb analysed the 5' RACE reads with MiXCR anew, one entry per CDR3 protein. This sample has about 180,000 distinct CDR3 sequences, with roughly 17% found just once. The sample was PBMCs or a T cell subset sorted from them (not recorded which). The source of these receptors is an adult woman who had mild COVID-19 (a few samples of this study predate the infection). Cell type and time point are not known.

This clonotype was picked up a small number of times. The chain has TRBV30 and TRBJ2-2; possible D gene TRBD1, 5 bases. This CDR3 is 15 amino acids long. Germline lookup yields CDR1 GTSNPN and CDR2 SVGIG (reference sequence). Trimming stripped 0 bases from V and 4 bases from J, with 12 bases between. CDR3 protein: CAWSVGVLTTGELFF. The CDR3 DNA is TGTGCCTGGAGTGTAGGGGTCCTAACCACCGGGGAGCTGTTTTTT. Complete variable domain (other parts from reference TRBV30 and TRBJ2-2): SQTIHQWPATLVQPVGSPLSLECTVEGTSNPNLYWYRQAAGRGLQLLFYSVGIGQISSEVPQNLSASRPQDRQFILSSKKLLLSDSGFYLCAWSVGVLTTGELFFGEGSRLTVL.

A few counts support this clonotype. The chain carries TRBV5-6 and TRBJ2-1; TRBD2 agrees at 7 bases. V was pared by 4 bases and J by 7 bases, with 11 bases of the junction left unmatched. CDR1 is SGHDT and CDR2 is YYEEEE in the germline V gene. The CDR3 is made up of 15 amino acids. The CDR3 region is CASSRRSGLGNEQFF. CDR3 DNA: TGTGCCAGCAGCCGCCGTAGCGGGTTGGGGAATGAGCAGTTCTTC.

This chain links TRBV7-2 with TRBJ1-4; D gene uncertain. Germline loops: CDR1 SGHTA, CDR2 FQGNSA. The germline V and J ends were trimmed by 6 bases and 4 bases, with 12 bases remaining between them. CDR3 length: 14 residues. CDR3 DNA: TGTGCCAGCAGTCAGGACCCAAGTAATGAAAAACTGTTTTTT. Its protein is CASSQDPSNEKLFF.

J is TRBJ2-2 and V is TRBV5-6, with D unresolved. CDR3 size: 13 residues. V shed 1 base and J shed 6 bases, with 7 bases lying between them. The germline V gene has CDR1 SGHDT and CDR2 YYEEEE. The CDR3: CASSLSSPGELFF. For the CDR3, the DNA is TGTGCCAGCAGCTTGAGTTCCCCCGGGGAGCTGTTTTTT.

The genes are TRBV12-3 or TRBV12-4 and TRBJ2-5; 7 bases align to TRBD1. V shed 5 bases, J shed 5 bases, and the junction held 14 bases outside the gene matches. The CDR3 is made up of 16 amino acids. CDR3 sequence (DNA): TGTGCCAGCAGTCCTACGCGCCGACAGGGCAGGGAGACCCAGTACTTC. Amino acids: CASSPTRRQGRETQYF.

The rearrangement joins TRBV19 to TRBJ2-3; D is uncertain. CDR3 length: 12 amino acids. V shed 6 bases and J shed 9 bases, with 13 bases lying between them. Germline CDR1 is LNHDA and CDR2 is SQIVND (reference sequence). The CDR3 DNA reads TGTGCCAGTAGCCCAGAAAGGTCCACGCAGTATTTT. Translating gives CASSPERSTQYF.

This clonotype was counted only a few times. V usage is TRBV6-6 and J usage is TRBJ2-3, with D unresolved. V lost 6 bases to trimming and J lost 0 bases, with 22 bases between them. The length of the CDR3 is 18 residues. The germline V gene has CDR1 MNHNY and CDR2 SVGAGI (reference sequence). CDR3 protein: CASRYGSGEFSSTDTQYF. The CDR3 nucleotides read TGTGCCAGCAGATACGGGTCAGGAGAATTTTCTAGCACAGATACGCAGTATTTT.

The chain combines TRBV15 with TRBJ2-6; maybe TRBD1 (5 bases). The V end was cut by 4 bases, the J end by 0 bases, with 10 bases between. Per the germline V gene, CDR1 is LNHNV and CDR2 is YYDKDF (reference sequence). CDR3 length: 16 residues. CDR3 sequence reads: CATSNRQISGANVLTF. The CDR3 coding sequence is TGTGCCACCAGCAACAGACAGATCTCTGGGGCCAACGTCCTGACTTTC.

This sequence joins TRBV24-1 and TRBJ2-1; 10 bases match TRBD2. Losses at the gene ends were 3 bases for V and 4 bases for J; bases not matched to a gene: 5. CDR3 length: 16 residues. CDR1 KGHDR and CDR2 SFDVKD come from the germline V gene. This CDR3 reads CATSDQSGRDYNEQFF. The CDR3 DNA follows: TGTGCCACCAGTGATCAAAGCGGGAGGGATTACAATGAGCAGTTCTTC.

With respect to this clonotype: One end of the junction does not line up with germline, which may come from a read error. The chain joins TRBV7-7 to TRBJ2-5, with D perhaps matching TRBD1 (6 bases). CDR3 length: 17 residues. In germline, CDR1 is SSHAT, CDR2 FNYEAQ (reference sequence). CDR3 in amino acids: CASSRSPLTRQEETQYF. The CDR3 nucleotides are TGTGCTAGCAGCCGTAGCCCCTTGACCCGACAGGAGGAGACCCAGTACTTC.

J is TRBJ2-3 and V is TRBV3-1; 8 bases line up with TRBD2. CDR3 length: 17 residues. J was trimmed by 4 bases and V by 0 bases; bases with no gene match: 9. Germline V gives CDR1 LGHDT, CDR2 YNNKEL (reference sequence). This chain's CDR3 is CASSQESGGKSPDTQYF. CDR3 DNA: TGTGCCAGCAGCCAAGAGTCGGGGGGGAAATCGCCAGATACGCAGTATTTT.

This clonotype was counted between two and nine times. The chain has TRBV7-9 and TRBJ2-7; D remains ambiguous. V was cut by 8 bases and J by 2 bases, with 10 bases left in between. CDR3 length: 12 amino acids. CDR1 is SEHNR, CDR2 FQNEAQ, per germline (reference sequence). The CDR3 region has the DNA TGTGCCAGCGGTCAGGATCCCTACGAGCAGTACTTC. Translating it yields CASGQDPYEQYF.

V is TRBV12-3 or TRBV12-4 and J is TRBJ1-1; D is ambiguous. Deletions cut 5 bases from V and 0 bases from J, with 10 bases between. The CDR3 consists of 14 residues. The CDR3 DNA sequence: TGTGCCAGCAGTAGTGGGGTTTTGAACACTGAAGCTTTCTTT. This encodes CASSSGVLNTEAFF.